The clone carrying this T cell receptor beta chain was observed a few times. Trimming left V 6 bases short and J 6 bases short, with 8 bases between. From germline, CDR1 is SQVTM and CDR2 ANQGSEA. The length of the CDR3 is 11 residues. The sample comes from a study of naive and memory T cell subsets. Both TRBC1 and TRBC2 were covered by a beta constant-region primer of two equimolar oligonucleotides. TCRdb ran MiXCR on the UMI-ligation and nested PCR reads and lists one entry per CDR3 protein. The table has 130,000 to 150,000 distinct CDR3 sequences, over 15% seen once. The chain combines TRBV29-1 with TRBJ2-2; no reliable D call. The sequence was collected from a human donor in good health. The sequenced sample was naive CD4+ T cells from blood. CDR3 bases: TGCAGCGTGGGCACTGCCGGGGAGCTGTTTTTT. Amino acid sequence: CSVGTAGELFF.